These T cell receptor beta chains were read from a single sample in a study of post-analysis software for immune sequencing data. TCRdb passed the PCR reads through MiXCR, listing each CDR3 protein once. The data hold roughly 540,000 distinct CDR3 sequences, with less than 40% observed a single time. Material: blood. The receptors stem from a girl under 18 with multiple sclerosis. Both conserved end residues are trimmed from each CDR3. Each record gives: V gene, J gene, CDR3 protein.

v_call: TRBV5-1
j_call: TRBJ1-2
cdr3_aa: ASSLQGTPKEHGYT

v_call: TRBV18
j_call: TRBJ1-1
cdr3_aa: ASSRQGANAF

v_call: TRBV10-3
j_call: TRBJ2-5
cdr3_aa: AISGSQGQETQY

v_call: TRBV5-6
j_call: TRBJ1-1
cdr3_aa: ASSLAPSRTEAF

v_call: TRBV5-1
j_call: TRBJ2-7
cdr3_aa: ASSFAPGRVGYEQY

v_call: TRBV6-6
j_call: TRBJ2-7
cdr3_aa: ASSYSFGTANYEQY

v_call: TRBV20-1
j_call: TRBJ2-5
cdr3_aa: SAEKEPQETQY

v_call: TRBV2
j_call: TRBJ2-4
cdr3_aa: ASSGGLRGTDIQY

v_call: TRBV10-3
j_call: TRBJ2-7
cdr3_aa: AITTVEDEQY

v_call: TRBV14
j_call: TRBJ2-2
cdr3_aa: ASSKIDYLTGELF

v_call: TRBV3-1
j_call: TRBJ1-2
cdr3_aa: ASSQARVAYGYT

v_call: TRBV29-1
j_call: TRBJ1-2
cdr3_aa: SVDGTGHKTIPNGYGYT

v_call: TRBV29-1
j_call: TRBJ1-6
cdr3_aa: SVRHRIGSPLH

v_call: TRBV3-1
j_call: TRBJ2-1
cdr3_aa: ASSYRQGSDEQF

v_call: TRBV20-1
j_call: TRBJ2-7
cdr3_aa: SAPVMHYEQY

v_call: TRBV27
j_call: TRBJ2-5
cdr3_aa: ASSWGGVRETQY

v_call: TRBV6-1
j_call: TRBJ1-5
cdr3_aa: ASSADLGSGQPQH

v_call: TRBV5-1
j_call: TRBJ2-1
cdr3_aa: ASSLVLGTGGYNEQF

v_call: TRBV4-1
j_call: TRBJ2-7
cdr3_aa: ASSHDGTSGGYEQY

v_call: TRBV3-1
j_call: TRBJ1-2
cdr3_aa: ASSHVSYGYT

v_call: TRBV5-1
j_call: TRBJ1-1
cdr3_aa: ASSLGWGKNTEAF

v_call: TRBV29-1
j_call: TRBJ2-3
cdr3_aa: SVGTVPDTQY

v_call: TRBV29-1
j_call: TRBJ2-1
cdr3_aa: SVRLAGAPNEQF

v_call: TRBV7-2
j_call: TRBJ2-7
cdr3_aa: ASSDQTSGAYEQY

v_call: TRBV11-2
j_call: TRBJ2-5
cdr3_aa: ASNPRFGAETQY

v_call: TRBV6-2/TRBV6-3
j_call: TRBJ1-5
cdr3_aa: ASDRGGGDQPQH

v_call: TRBV5-1
j_call: .
cdr3_aa: ASSLVGTGFPYEQY

v_call: TRBV15
j_call: TRBJ2-5
cdr3_aa: ATSRDQRMETQY

v_call: TRBV15
j_call: TRBJ1-2
cdr3_aa: ATSRELTVTVAYGYT